The T cell receptor beta chain described here comes from a study of T cells in Graves' hyperthyroidism and ophthalmopathy. Points from the study as a whole: Most thyroid clonotypes expanded above 0.001 were also detected in blood.

It was considered stable Graves' hyperthyroidism when ophthalmopathy did not progress within 18 months. RNA transcripts were the template for amplifying TCR beta CDR3 regions. An initial round of RT-PCR targeting the TCR CDR3 relied on the HTBI primer set. TCRdb reprocessed the multiplex PCR reads with MiXCR, giving one entry per CDR3 protein. The table lists under 350,000 distinct CDR3 sequences, about 18% of them singletons. About this clonotype itself: Its antigen remains unknown.

The CDR3 is 15 amino acids. Germline V gives CDR1 SNHLY, CDR2 FYNNEI. Trimming removed 6 bases from V and 5 bases from J; junction bases left unmatched: 10. The sequencing input was blood. The V gene is TRBV2, the J gene TRBJ2-1, with 7 bases fitting TRBD1. The clonotype originates from a woman aged 45 to 65 with Graves' hyperthyroidism. CDR3 DNA: TGTGCCAGCAGGGTAACAGGGGTCCGCCACAATGAGCAGTTCTTC. Its translation is CASRVTGVRHNEQFF.